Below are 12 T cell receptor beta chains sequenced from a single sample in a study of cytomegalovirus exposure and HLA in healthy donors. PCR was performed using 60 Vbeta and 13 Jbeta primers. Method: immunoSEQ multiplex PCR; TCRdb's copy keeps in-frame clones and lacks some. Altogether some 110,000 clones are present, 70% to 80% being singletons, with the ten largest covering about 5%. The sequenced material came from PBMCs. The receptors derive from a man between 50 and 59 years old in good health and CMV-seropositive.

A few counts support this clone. Here the CDR3 reads CSVDQIDNVNYGYTF. The CDR3 DNA sequence: TGCAGCGTTGACCAGATAGACAACGTTAACTATGGCTACACCTTC. The V and J genes are TRBV29-1 and TRBJ1-2; D ambiguous. The V gene lost 3 bases and the J gene lost 1 base, with 15 bases spanning the gap. Germline lookup yields CDR1 SQVTM and CDR2 ANQGSEA. This CDR3 is built from 15 residues. The variable domain in full, with the rest retrieved from reference TRBV29-1 and TRBJ1-2, is SAVISQKPSRDICQRGTSLTIQCQVDSQVTMMFWYRQQPGQSLTLIATANQGSEATYESGFVIDKFPISRPNLTFSTLTVSNMSPEDSSIYLCSVDQIDNVNYGYTFGSGTRLTVV.

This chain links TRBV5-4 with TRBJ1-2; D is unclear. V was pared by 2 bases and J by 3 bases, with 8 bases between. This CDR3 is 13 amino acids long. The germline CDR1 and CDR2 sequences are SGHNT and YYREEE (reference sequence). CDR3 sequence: CASSLLGDYGYTF. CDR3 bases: TGTGCCAGCAGCTTATTGGGAGACTATGGCTACACCTTC.

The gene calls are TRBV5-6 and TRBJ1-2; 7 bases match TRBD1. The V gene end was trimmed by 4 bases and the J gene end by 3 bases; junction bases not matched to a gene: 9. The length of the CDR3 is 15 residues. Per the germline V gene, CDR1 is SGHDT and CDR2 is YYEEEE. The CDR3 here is CASSPNRGMHYGYTF. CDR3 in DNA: TGTGCCAGCAGCCCCAACAGGGGAATGCACTATGGCTACACCTTC.

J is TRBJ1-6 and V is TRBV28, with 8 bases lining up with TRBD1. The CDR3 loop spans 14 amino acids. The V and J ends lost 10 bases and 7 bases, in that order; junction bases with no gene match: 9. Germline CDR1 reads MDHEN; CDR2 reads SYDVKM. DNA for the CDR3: TGTGCCACCCTCGGGACAGGCAAAAATTCACCCCTCCACTTT. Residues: CATLGTGKNSPLHF.

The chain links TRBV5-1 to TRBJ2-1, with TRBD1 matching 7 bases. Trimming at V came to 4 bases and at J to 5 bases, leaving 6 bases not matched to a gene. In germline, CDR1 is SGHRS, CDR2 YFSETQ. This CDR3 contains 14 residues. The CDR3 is CASSRQGEDNEQFF. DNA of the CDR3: TGCGCCAGCAGCCGACAGGGCGAGGACAATGAGCAGTTCTTC.

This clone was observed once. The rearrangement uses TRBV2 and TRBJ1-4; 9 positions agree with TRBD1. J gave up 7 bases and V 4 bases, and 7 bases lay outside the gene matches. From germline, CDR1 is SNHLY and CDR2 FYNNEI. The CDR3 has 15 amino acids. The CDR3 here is CASSGQGGGGEKLFF. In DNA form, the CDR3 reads TGTGCCAGCAGTGGACAGGGGGGCGGGGGTGAAAAACTGTTTTTT.

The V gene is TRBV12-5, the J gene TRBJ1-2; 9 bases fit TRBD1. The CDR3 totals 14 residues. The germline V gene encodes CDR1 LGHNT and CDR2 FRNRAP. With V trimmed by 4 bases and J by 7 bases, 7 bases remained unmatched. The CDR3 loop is CASGSSGQGRGYTF. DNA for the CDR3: TGTGCTAGTGGTTCATCGGGACAGGGACGTGGCTACACCTTC.

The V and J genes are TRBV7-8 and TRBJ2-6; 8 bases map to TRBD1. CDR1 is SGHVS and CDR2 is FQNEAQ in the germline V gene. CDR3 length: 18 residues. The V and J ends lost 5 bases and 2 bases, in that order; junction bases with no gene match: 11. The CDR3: CASSKRQGPDPGANVLTF. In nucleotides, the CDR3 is TGTGCCAGCAGCAAACGACAGGGGCCCGACCCTGGGGCCAACGTCCTGACTTTC.

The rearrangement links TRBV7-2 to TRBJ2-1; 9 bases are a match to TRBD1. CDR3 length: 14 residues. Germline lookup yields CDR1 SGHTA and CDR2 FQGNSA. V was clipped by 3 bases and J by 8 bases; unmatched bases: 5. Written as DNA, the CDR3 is TGTGCCAGCAGCTTGGGGACAGGGTGGGATGAGCAGTTCTTC. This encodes CASSLGTGWDEQFF. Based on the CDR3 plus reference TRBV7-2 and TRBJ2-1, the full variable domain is GAGVSQSPSNKVTEKGKDVELRCDPISGHTALYWYRQSLGQGLEFLIYFQGNSAPDKSGLPSDRFSAERTGGSVSTLTIQRTQQEDSAVYLCASSLGTGWDEQFFGPGTRLTVL.

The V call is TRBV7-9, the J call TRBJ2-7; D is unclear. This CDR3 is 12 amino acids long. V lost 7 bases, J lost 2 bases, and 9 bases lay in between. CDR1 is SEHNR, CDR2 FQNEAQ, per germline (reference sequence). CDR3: CASKLEAYEQYF. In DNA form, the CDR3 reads TGTGCCAGCAAGCTAGAAGCCTACGAGCAGTACTTC.

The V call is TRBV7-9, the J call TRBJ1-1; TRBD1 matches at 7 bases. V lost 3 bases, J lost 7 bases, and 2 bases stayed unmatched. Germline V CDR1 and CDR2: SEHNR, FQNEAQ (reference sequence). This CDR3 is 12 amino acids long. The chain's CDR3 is CASSLTGIEAFF. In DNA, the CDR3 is TGTGCCAGCAGCTTGACAGGGATTGAAGCTTTCTTT.

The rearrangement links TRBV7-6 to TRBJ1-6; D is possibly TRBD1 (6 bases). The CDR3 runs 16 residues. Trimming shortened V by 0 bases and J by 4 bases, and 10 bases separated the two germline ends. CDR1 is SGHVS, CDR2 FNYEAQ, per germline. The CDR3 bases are TGTGCCAGCAGCTTAGCATCAGGGGAATATAATTCACCCCTCCACTTT. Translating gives CASSLASGEYNSPLHF.